This T cell receptor (beta chain) is drawn from a study of cytomegalovirus exposure and HLA in healthy donors. Study findings and constraints: In terms of immune exposure information, only CMV serostatus was available.

About this clone itself: The antigen is undetermined.

The PCR ran on 60 Vbeta and 13 Jbeta primers. Assay used: immunoSEQ multiplex PCR; TCRdb lists only in-frame clones, some missing. This table holds 100,000 to 150,000 clones, roughly 80% found once. CDR3 size: 13 residues. Germline V gene sequence: CDR1 MNHEY, CDR2 SMNVEV (reference sequence). V dropped 9 bases and J dropped 5; count of bases not matched to a gene: 10. The sequence was obtained from a man aged 50 or older in good health and CMV-seronegative. The V call is TRBV27, the J call TRBJ2-7; 7 bases fit TRBD1. Sequencing used PBMCs. The CDR3 spells CASATGKTHEQYF. The CDR3 DNA is TGTGCCAGTGCGACAGGGAAAACACACGAGCAGTACTTC.